This T cell receptor beta chain originates from a study of shared clonotypes between healthy human individuals. Measured with immunoSEQ multiplex PCR; TCRdb has only the in-frame clones, and not every one. The repertoire holds 2 million to 2.5 million clones, with under 95% as singletons. This clone was counted a single time. Its antigen is unidentified. The sample carries other DNA sequences with the same CDR3. CDR3 length: 15 amino acids. V shed 2 bases, J shed 0 bases, and the junction held 2 bases outside the gene matches. Germline CDR1 is SGHRS and CDR2 is YFSETQ. Points from the study as a whole: The study found roughly 5% of naive CD4 clonotypes shared across four donors. Naive subsets usually exceeded memory subsets in estimated richness.

This chain connects TRBV5-1 to TRBJ2-7, with TRBD2 matching over 10 bases. This TCR derives from a man between 18 and 29 years old in good health. Some clones in this sample may be carry-over from other donors' samples. Material for sequencing was naive CD4+ T cells from PBMCs. Specified subset: CD45RA+ positively selected. The CDR3 here is CASSFLAGGSYEQYF. CDR3 bases: TGCGCCAGCAGCTTTTTAGCGGGAGGCTCCTACGAGCAGTACTTC.